The T cell receptor beta chain described here comes from a study of cytomegalovirus exposure and HLA in healthy donors. A multiplex PCR was run with 60 Vbeta primers and 13 Jbeta primers. In the original analysis: Later analysis identified 80 million to 85 million unique TCR beta chains, roughly 11 million shared. Some clones are missing from TCRdb's copy, which holds only in-frame ones; the method was immunoSEQ multiplex PCR. Clone size and the V and J calls come from that table; the DNA yielded D and trimming. The sample consists of 170,000 or so clones, roughly 80% of them appearing once. Trimming removed 6 bases at V and 9 bases at J, with 17 bases between. This CDR3 spans 13 amino acids. The germline gives CDR1 MNHEY, CDR2 SMNVEV (reference sequence). In the case of this clone: Its antigen remains unknown.

Overall study findings and caveats: Presence/absence analyses supposed approximately even sequencing depth among donors.

This TCR was recovered from a boy aged 5-17 years in good health and CMV-seronegative. The chain has TRBV27 and TRBJ1-2; TRBD1 might be the D (5 bases). Sequencing was done on a sample of PBMCs. CDR3 region: CASSRLGDKSYTF. The CDR3 nucleotides read TGTGCCAGCAGCCGCCTAGGGGATAAAAGCTACACCTTC.